The rows below give T cell receptor beta chains drawn from one sample of a study of PD-1 blockade in classical Hodgkin lymphoma. Measured with immunoSEQ multiplex PCR; TCRdb has only the in-frame clones, and not every one. The repertoire has tens of thousands of clones, around 68% of them found once; the top ten carry almost 6%. Sequencing used peripheral blood mononuclear cells (PBMCs), obtained at baseline. These receptors originate from a human donor with classical Hodgkin lymphoma. CDR3s include the opening cysteine and the closing phenylalanine or tryptophan. A D gene is named only where the DNA matches it firmly. Expanded clones get a size class; other rows say once, few or many, or leave the size out.

D: NA
J: TRBJ2-1
V: TRBV5-6
size: NA
DNA: TGTGCCAGCAGCTTGGCCCTGTTGACTGGCGGGCGAAATGAGCAGTTCTTC
CDR3: CASSLALLTGGRNEQFF

D: NA
J: TRBJ2-7
V: TRBV4-3
size: NA
DNA: TGCGCCAGCAGCCATGGGATGACCTACGAGCAGTACTTC
CDR3: CASSHGMTYEQYF

D: NA
J: TRBJ2-7
V: TRBV6-1
size: few
DNA: TGTGCCAGCACCGGGCCCTGGGGAGCGGAGCAGTACTTC
CDR3: CASTGPWGAEQYF

D: NA
J: TRBJ2-7
V: TRBV27
size: NA
DNA: TGTGCCAGCAGTTTATCTAGTATAAACGAGCAGTACTTC
CDR3: CASSLSSINEQYF

D: NA
J: TRBJ2-7
V: TRBV7-2
size: NA
DNA: TGTGCCAGCAGCCGGGGGAGGTCCAGCGGCTACGAGCAGTACTTC
CDR3: CASSRGRSSGYEQYF

D: TRBD2
J: TRBJ2-3
V: TRBV10-2
size: NA
DNA: TGCGCCAGCAGCCTGGCGTGGCGGGAGGATCCGAAGGGCGGAGGGGGCACAGATACGCAGTATTTT
CDR3: CASSLAWREDPKGGGGTDTQYF

D: NA
J: TRBJ2-3
V: TRBV5-1
size: NA
DNA: TGCGCCAGCAGCTTGGAAGGGGCGCGGGGCACAGATACGCAGTATTTT
CDR3: CASSLEGARGTDTQYF

D: NA
J: TRBJ1-5
V: TRBV6-6
size: NA
DNA: TGTGCCAGCAGATTGGACAGCAATCAGCCCCAGCATTTT
CDR3: CASRLDSNQPQHF

D: NA
J: TRBJ2-3
V: TRBV21-1
size: NA
DNA: TGTGCCAGCAGCACCCACTCGGGGACAGGAAACACAGATACGCAGTATTTT
CDR3: CASSTHSGTGNTDTQYF

D: NA
J: TRBJ1-1
V: TRBV5-3
size: NA
DNA: TGTGCCAGAAGCCCTTCCGGGACCCCGAGCGGAGCTTTCTTT
CDR3: CARSPSGTPSGAFF

D: TRBD1
J: TRBJ2-7
V: TRBV7-2
size: NA
DNA: TGTGCCAGCAGCTGGACAGGGGGGACCTACGAGCAGTACTTC
CDR3: CASSWTGGTYEQYF

D: NA
J: TRBJ1-2
V: TRBV6-5
size: NA
DNA: TGTGCCAGCAGGCGACCGGAAGGTCCTGGCTACACCTTC
CDR3: CASRRPEGPGYTF

D: TRBD2
J: TRBJ2-5
V: TRBV9
size: medium-sized
DNA: TGTGCCAGCAGCCCCCACGCGGGGGGCCGTTCTACCCAAGAGACCCAGTACTTC
CDR3: CASSPHAGGRSTQETQYF

D: NA
J: TRBJ2-7
V: TRBV7-2
size: NA
DNA: TGTGCCAGCAGCTCGGGACCGAACTACGAGCAGTACTTC
CDR3: CASSSGPNYEQYF

D: TRBD1
J: TRBJ2-4
V: TRBV6-1
size: NA
DNA: TGTGCCAGCAGTGAATCGGACAGGTTGAGAGCCAAAAACATTCAGTACTTC
CDR3: CASSESDRLRAKNIQYF

D: TRBD1
J: TRBJ2-3
V: TRBV4-3
size: NA
DNA: TGCGCCAGCAGCACCTGGGACAGGGCAAGCACAGATACGCAGTATTTT
CDR3: CASSTWDRASTDTQYF

D: NA
J: TRBJ2-2
V: TRBV7-9
size: NA
DNA: TGTGCCAGCAACCAAGTTGCCACCGGGGAGCTGTTTTTT
CDR3: CASNQVATGELFF

D: TRBD2
J: TRBJ2-5
V: TRBV11-3
size: NA
DNA: TGTGCCAGCAGCTTCTCCCTTGGAGCGGGGGGGTTAGAGACCCAGTACTTC
CDR3: CASSFSLGAGGLETQYF

D: NA
J: TRBJ2-7
V: TRBV23-1
size: NA
DNA: TGCGCCAGCAGTCATCTGGGTTTGGGAGAGCAGTACTTC
CDR3: CASSHLGLGEQYF

D: TRBD2
J: TRBJ2-2
V: TRBV6-5
size: NA
DNA: TGTGCCAGCAAGCGGGGCGAGCACGGGGAGCTGTTTTTT
CDR3: CASKRGEHGELFF

D: TRBD1
J: TRBJ1-5
V: TRBV7-6
size: few
DNA: TGTGCCAGCAGCCCCCCCGACAGGGTAGGAAAGCCCCAGCATTTT
CDR3: CASSPPDRVGKPQHF

D: NA
J: TRBJ1-2
V: TRBV6-6
size: NA
DNA: TGTGCCAGCAGTTGGGGGGGGCTCATAGGATGGGATGGCTACACCTTC
CDR3: CASSWGGLIGWDGYTF

D: TRBD1
J: TRBJ2-1
V: TRBV4-2
size: NA
DNA: TGTGCCAGCAGCCAAGCGACAGGGGGCCGCTCCTACAATGAGCAGTTCTTC
CDR3: CASSQATGGRSYNEQFF

D: TRBD1
J: TRBJ1-2
V: TRBV4-3
size: NA
DNA: TGCGCCAGCAGCCAAGATGAAGGTAGAGACAGGGGGAACTATGGCTACACCTTC
CDR3: CASSQDEGRDRGNYGYTF

D: NA
J: TRBJ2-7
V: TRBV25-1
size: NA
DNA: TGTGCCAGCAGTGGGGCTGCGCAGTACTTC
CDR3: CASSGAAQYF

D: NA
J: TRBJ2-7
V: TRBV30
size: medium-sized
DNA: TGTGCCTGGAGTGTAGGAGCCATGGGGATGAATGGCGAGCAGTACTTC
CDR3: CAWSVGAMGMNGEQYF

D: TRBD1
J: TRBJ2-7
V: TRBV5-1
size: few
DNA: TGCGCCAGCCGATATGGGGACAGCGGCTACGAGCAGTACTTC
CDR3: CASRYGDSGYEQYF

D: NA
J: TRBJ1-2
V: TRBV19
size: once
DNA: TGTGCCAGTACGGGCAGAAACTATGGCTACACCTTC
CDR3: CASTGRNYGYTF

D: TRBD1
J: TRBJ1-2
V: TRBV9
size: NA
DNA: TGTGCCAGCAACCTGGGACAGCAAAATAACTATGGCTACACCTTC
CDR3: CASNLGQQNNYGYTF

D: NA
J: TRBJ2-5
V: TRBV4-2
size: NA
DNA: TGTGCCAGCAGCCCTGCAGGCAAAGAGACCCAGTACTTC
CDR3: CASSPAGKETQYF